This passage covers 32 T cell receptor beta chains from one sample sequenced in a study of Tregs in tolerant kidney transplant recipients. Generated by immunoSEQ multiplex PCR, the TCRdb table keeps only in-frame clones and is missing some. The sample totals approximately 49,000 clones. Specimen: CD4+ T cells from blood, collected before the transplant. These receptor sequences come from a human donor who received a combined kidney and bone marrow transplant.

As to this clone: Read data end 3 residues before the CDR3 end; the end is taken from the germline J gene. The chain is built from TRBV5-1 and TRBJ1-1; a weak D match, TRBD1 (6 bases). Germline CDR1 is SGHRS and CDR2 is YFSETQ. This CDR3 is 14 amino acids long. V gave up 0 bases and J gave up 5 bases, with 11 bases separating them. CDR3 region: CASSLGRGGTEAFF. The sequenced CDR3 bases are TGCGCCAGCAGCTTGGGCAGGGGTGGTACTGAA.

In regard to this clone: The missing CDR3 end, 3 residues past where the read stops, is filled in from the germline J gene. The chain joins TRBV7-2 to TRBJ2-5, with 8 bases matching TRBD1. Unmatched junction bases numbered 8, after V lost 6 bases and J lost 2 bases. Germline values: CDR1 SGHTA, CDR2 FQGNSA. This CDR3 is built from 15 residues. This CDR3 reads CASRKTGGTQETQYF. The sequenced CDR3 bases are TGTGCCAGCAGAAAAACAGGGGGTACTCAAGAGACC.

On this clone: The read falls 3 residues short of the CDR3 end, and the missing part is taken from the germline J gene. The chain employs TRBV20-1 and TRBJ2-5; 9 bases match TRBD2. From germline, CDR1 is DFQATT and CDR2 SNEGSKA (reference sequence). The junction had 13 bases not matched to a gene; V was cut back by 6 bases and J by 5 bases. The CDR3 covers 15 residues. The CDR3 DNA, read in part, is TGCAGTGCAACCCAGAGTAGCGGGAGTCGGGAGACC. Amino acid sequence: CSATQSSGSRET. The complete CDR3 sequence is CSATQSSGSRETQYF.

Regarding this clone: The CDR3 end falls 3 residues outside the read, so it is completed with the germline J gene. The chain is built from TRBV7-9 and TRBJ1-2; 7 nucleotides agree with TRBD1. In germline, CDR1 is SEHNR, CDR2 FQNEAQ (reference sequence). The trim removed 2 bases at V and 7 bases at J, leaving 10 bases unmatched. The CDR3 has 15 residues. The sequenced part of the CDR3 DNA is TGTGCCAGCAGCTTAACGACAGGGTCCTCCTCTGGC. Translating gives CASSLTTGSSSG. The entire CDR3 protein is CASSLTTGSSSGYTF.

On this clone itself: Read coverage stops 3 residues before the CDR3 terminus; the germline J gene supplies the remainder. V is TRBV7-3 and J is TRBJ2-1; TRBD2 aligns across 11 bases. Germline CDR1 and CDR2: SGHTA and FQGTGA. CDR3 length: 15 amino acids. Unmatched junction bases numbered 2, after V lost 5 bases and J lost 2 bases. The CDR3 loop is CASSPTSGAYNEQFF. The sequenced part of the CDR3 DNA is TGTGCCAGCAGCCCGACTAGCGGGGCCTACAATGAG.

With respect to this clone: The read terminates 3 residues ahead of where the CDR3 ends, so the germline J gene completes it. This rearrangement joins TRBV20-1 to TRBJ2-1, with D tentatively TRBD2 (6 bases). V lost 2 bases, J lost 8 bases, and 19 bases lay in between. Germline CDR1 reads DFQATT; CDR2 reads SNEGSKA (reference sequence). The CDR3 runs 15 residues. CDR3 protein: CSARQLFRGTYEQFF. The sequenced CDR3 bases are TGCAGTGCTAGACAACTCTTTCGGGGGACCTATGAG.

Remarks on this clone: The missing CDR3 end, 3 residues past where the read stops, is filled in from the germline J gene. This chain uses TRBV5-5 with TRBJ2-5, with a tentative D call TRBD1 (6 bases). Deletions cut 6 bases from V and 1 base from J, with 13 bases between. The CDR3 has 14 residues. CDR1 and CDR2 (germline): SGHKS, YYEKEE (reference sequence). The CDR3 spells CASTSRGSQETQYF. CDR3 bases read: TGTGCCAGCACCAGCAGGGGTTCCCAAGAGACC. Using reference TRBV5-5 and TRBJ2-5 for the parts outside the CDR3, the full variable domain is DAGVTQSPTHLIKTRGQQVTLRCSPISGHKSVSWYQQVLGQGPQFIFQYYEKEERGRGNFPDRFSARQFPNYSSELNVNALLLGDSALYLCASTSRGSQETQYFGPGTRLLVL.

Incomplete CDR3 DNA: TGTGCCAGCAGTGGAGGGTCAGGGGGAGGGTACAATGAG. This translates into CASSGGSGGGYNE. The whole CDR3 sequence is CASSGGSGGGYNEQFF. The chain has TRBV2 and TRBJ2-1; D is perhaps TRBD1 or TRBD2 (7 bases each). The DNA ends 3 residues before the CDR3 does, and the rest of the CDR3 is filled in from the germline J gene. The CDR3 has 16 amino acids. Trimming stripped 4 bases from V and 4 bases from J, with 17 bases between. Germline lookup yields CDR1 SNHLY and CDR2 FYNNEI.

About this clone: The sequenced fragment ends 3 residues before the CDR3 boundary, so the rest is inferred from the germline J gene. V is TRBV29-1 and J is TRBJ2-5; TRBD2 matches 7 bases. The CDR3 length is 14 residues. Trimming took 8 bases from V and 5 from J; bases not matched to a gene: 14. Germline V gene sequence: CDR1 SQVTM, CDR2 ANQGSEA. The CDR3 DNA, read in part, is TGCAGCCTACGCGCTAGCGGAGGATGGGAGACC. Protein product: CSLRASGGWET. In full, the CDR3 is CSLRASGGWETQYF. Variable domain in full (rest from reference TRBV29-1 and TRBJ2-5): SAVISQKPSRDICQRGTSLTIQCQVDSQVTMMFWYRQQPGQSLTLIATANQGSEATYESGFVIDKFPISRPNLTFSTLTVSNMSPEDSSIYLCSLRASGGWETQYFGPGTRLLVL.

With respect to this clone: The CDR3 end lies 3 residues beyond the end of the read and is filled in from the germline J gene. The gene calls are TRBV11-3 and TRBJ2-5, with unresolved D. V lost 1 base and J 2 bases, leaving 11 bases between the germline ends. The germline V gene has CDR1 SGHNT and CDR2 YENEEA. There are 15 residues in the CDR3. The sequenced part of the CDR3 DNA is TGTGCCAGCAGCTTAGGAGCGTCAGTACAAGAGACC. Protein product: CASSLGASVQET. The CDR3 reads in full as CASSLGASVQETQYF. The full variable domain, rest sourced from reference TRBV11-3 and TRBJ2-5, is EAGVVQSPRYKIIEKKQPVAFWCNPISGHNTLYWYLQNLGQGPELLIRYENEEAVDDSQLPKDRFSAERLKGVDSTLKIQPAELGDSAVYLCASSLGASVQETQYFGPGTRLLVL.

Notes on this clone: The read halts 3 residues ahead of the CDR3 end, with the missing end drawn from the germline J gene. The chain links TRBV20-1 to TRBJ2-1, with D hard to call. The CDR3 is made up of 12 amino acids. The V end lost 0 bases, the J end lost 9 bases, and 9 bases lay between the germline ends. CDR1 DFQATT and CDR2 SNEGSKA come from the germline V gene (reference sequence). The chain's CDR3 is CSARDPGTEQFF. The covered CDR3 bases are TGCAGTGCTAGAGATCCCGGTACTGAG.

With regard to this clone: The read comes to an end 3 residues before the CDR3 does, leaving the germline J gene to fill in the end. J is TRBJ2-7 and V is TRBV6-1; D could derive from TRBD1 or TRBD2 (5 bases each). The V end was cut by 2 bases, the J end by 2 bases, with 22 bases between. The CDR3 spans 18 residues. Per the germline V gene, CDR1 is MNHNS and CDR2 is SASEGT. CDR3 DNA (partial): TGTGCCAGCAGTGAACAGGGTGGGTGGGAGACCACGCCCTACGAG. Encoded protein: CASSEQGGWETTPYE. The whole CDR3 sequence reads CASSEQGGWETTPYEQYF.

Remarks on this clone: The sequence runs out 3 residues before the end of the CDR3; the remainder is reconstructed from the germline J gene. The V call is TRBV20-1, the J call TRBJ1-6, with D tentatively TRBD1 (5 bases). The V end was cut by 0 bases, the J end by 5 bases, with 8 bases between. Germline loops: CDR1 DFQATT, CDR2 SNEGSKA (reference sequence). The CDR3 covers 14 residues. The part of the CDR3 DNA that was read is TGCAGTGCTAGAGATCCCAGGGATAATTCACCC. It specifies CSARDPRDNSP. The full CDR3 protein reads CSARDPRDNSPLHF.

Concerning this clone: The read stops 3 residues short of the end of the CDR3; the missing end is completed from the germline J gene. The chain uses TRBV5-1 and TRBJ2-7; 7 bases agree with TRBD1. Trimming at V came to 1 base and at J to 2 bases, leaving 3 bases not matched to a gene. The CDR3 is 14 residues long. In germline, CDR1 is SGHRS, CDR2 YFSETQ. The CDR3 spells CASSLTGATYEQYF. The CDR3 bases that were read are TGCGCCAGCAGCTTGACAGGGGCAACCTACGAG.

On this clone: The read finishes 3 residues shy of the CDR3 end, and the germline J gene is used to complete it. This chain links TRBV30 with TRBJ1-4, with D unresolved. Germline CDR1 and CDR2: GTSNPN and SVGIG (reference sequence). Between the trimmed V and J ends, which lost 6 bases and 4 bases, there was a span of 12 bases. The CDR3 contains 13 residues. CDR3 amino acids: CACPGFLNEKLFF. The CDR3 DNA, read in part, is TGTGCCTGCCCCGGGTTCCTTAATGAAAAA. Together with reference TRBV30 and TRBJ1-4, the CDR3 gives the full variable domain: SQTIHQWPATLVQPVGSPLSLECTVEGTSNPNLYWYRQAAGRGLQLLFYSVGIGQISSEVPQNLSASRPQDRQFILSSKKLLLSDSGFYLCACPGFLNEKLFFGSGTQLSVL.

In the case of this clone: The missing CDR3 end, 3 residues past where the read stops, is filled in from the germline J gene. The genes are TRBV19 and TRBJ2-7; 13 nucleotides line up with TRBD2. The junction had 4 bases not matched to a gene; V was cut back by 5 bases and J by 3 bases. CDR3 length: 15 amino acids. Germline CDR1 LNHDA, CDR2 SQIVND (reference sequence). The sequenced part of the CDR3 DNA is TGTGCCAGTAGTGTGGGACTAGCGGGATACTACGAG. This translates into CASSVGLAGYYE. The entire CDR3 sequence reads CASSVGLAGYYEQYF.

A word on this clone: The read stops 3 residues short of the end of the CDR3; the missing end is completed from the germline J gene. V gene TRBV19 combines with J gene TRBJ1-4, with a tentative D call TRBD1 (6 bases). Germline V gene data show CDR1 as LNHDA and CDR2 as SQIVND (reference sequence). This CDR3 region has 15 residues. Deletions cut 5 bases from V and 6 bases from J, with 16 bases between. The sequenced part of the CDR3 DNA is TGTGCCAGTAGTCGAACACAGGGTGCCTATGAAAAA. Its translation: CASSRTQGAYEK. The whole CDR3 sequence reads CASSRTQGAYEKLFF.

In the case of this clone: Sequencing ends 3 residues short of the CDR3 end; the germline J gene provides the rest. V is TRBV30 and J is TRBJ2-5; perhaps TRBD2 as D (6 bases). Looked up from germline, CDR1 is GTSNPN and CDR2 is SVGIG (reference sequence). The CDR3 extends over 15 amino acids. Trimming removed 3 bases at V and 1 base at J, with 15 bases between. CDR3 amino acids: CAWSQPGLSQETQYF. The sequenced CDR3 bases are TGTGCCTGGAGCCAACCGGGACTCAGCCAAGAGACC. The full variable domain, with the rest looked up from reference TRBV30 and TRBJ2-5, is SQTIHQWPATLVQPVGSPLSLECTVEGTSNPNLYWYRQAAGRGLQLLFYSVGIGQISSEVPQNLSASRPQDRQFILSSKKLLLSDSGFYLCAWSQPGLSQETQYFGPGTRLLVL.

For this clone: The observed sequence ends 3 residues before the CDR3 terminus, with the missing tail filled in from the germline J gene. The chain joins TRBV9 to TRBJ2-3, with D uncertain. Trimming took 2 bases from V and 6 from J, leaving 10 bases between them. Germline V gene sequence: CDR1 SGDLS, CDR2 YYNGEE. This CDR3 has 13 amino acids. The covered CDR3 bases are TGTGCCAGCAGCGTCCAGATATCGGATACG. Translating it yields CASSVQISDT. The full CDR3 is CASSVQISDTQYF.

Details on this clone: Read sequence stops 3 residues before the CDR3 end, and the germline J gene provides the missing end. The chain has TRBV2 and TRBJ1-5, with D perhaps matching TRBD1 (6 bases). V was shortened by 3 bases and J by 4 bases, with 10 bases between the two germline ends. In germline, CDR1 is SNHLY, CDR2 FYNNEI. The CDR3 length is 14 residues. The CDR3 reads CASSERGGNQPQHF. The part of the CDR3 DNA that was read is TGTGCCAGCAGTGAGAGGGGGGGAAATCAGCCC.

In the case of this clone: The read ends 3 residues early relative to the CDR3; the germline J gene fills the gap. The V and J genes are TRBV7-8 and TRBJ1-3; D is possibly TRBD1 (6 bases). The CDR3 is made up of 16 amino acids. V was pared by 1 base and J by 0 bases, with 10 bases between. Germline V gives CDR1 SGHVS, CDR2 FQNEAQ. The CDR3 loop reads CASSLGQVFSGNTIYF. The covered CDR3 bases are TGTGCCAGCAGCTTAGGACAGGTCTTCTCTGGAAACACC.

A note on this clone: The read terminates 3 residues before the CDR3 end, so the remaining end is supplied by the germline J gene. The V and J genes are TRBV18 and TRBJ2-2; 10 nucleotides align to TRBD1. V shed 6 bases and J 2 bases; nucleotides not matched to a gene: 6. Germline assignment: CDR1 KGHSH and CDR2 LQKENI. There are 16 residues in the CDR3. The sequenced CDR3 bases are TGTGCCAGCTCGGCGGGACAGGGGAGAAACACCGGGGAG. Its translation is CASSAGQGRNTGE. The full CDR3 sequence reads CASSAGQGRNTGELFF.

Comment on this clone: The CDR3 end falls 3 residues outside the read, so it is completed with the germline J gene. The rearrangement joins TRBV18 to TRBJ1-1; D might be TRBD1 (6 bases). Germline lookup yields CDR1 KGHSH and CDR2 LQKENI. Trimming cost V 1 base and J 2 bases, with 11 bases left between them. The CDR3 consists of 15 residues. The covered CDR3 bases are TGTGCCAGCTCACCACTGCCAGGGGCCAACACTGAA. Encoded protein: CASSPLPGANTE. The entire CDR3 sequence reads CASSPLPGANTEAFF.

Of note for this clone: The sequenced fragment ends 3 residues before the CDR3 boundary, so the rest is inferred from the germline J gene. The chain combines TRBV30 with TRBJ2-1; 13 nucleotides line up with TRBD2. The trim removed 8 bases at V and 8 bases at J, leaving 6 bases unmatched. This CDR3 region has 13 residues. Germline loops: CDR1 GTSNPN, CDR2 SVGIG (reference sequence). CDR3 DNA (partial): TGTGCCCAAAGGACTAGCGGGAGAGATGAG. Protein sequence: CAQRTSGRDE. The CDR3, in full, reads CAQRTSGRDEQFF.

On this clone: The read falls 3 residues short of the CDR3 end, and the missing part is taken from the germline J gene. The V call is TRBV6-2 or TRBV6-3, the J call TRBJ1-1; D may be TRBD1 (6 bases). V shed 8 bases and J shed 1 base, with 11 bases lying between them. The CDR3 is made up of 13 amino acids. Germline CDR1 and CDR2: MNHEY and SVGEGT. This CDR3 is CASLLTGNTEAFF. The CDR3 bases that were read are TGTGCCAGCCTGCTGACAGGGAACACTGAA.

Worth noting for this clone: The CDR3 end is not reached by the read, which stops 3 residues before it; the germline J gene fills it in. The rearrangement joins TRBV5-1 to TRBJ2-1; 12 bases align to TRBD2. The CDR3 has 16 amino acids. Trimming took 4 bases from V and 5 from J; bases not matched to a gene: 7. Germline V gene data show CDR1 as SGHRS and CDR2 as YFSETQ. The CDR3 here is CASSPIRTSGNNEQFF. The CDR3 DNA, read in part, is TGCGCCAGCAGCCCCATAAGGACTAGCGGGAACAATGAG.

As regards this clone: The missing CDR3 end, 3 residues past where the read stops, is filled in from the germline J gene. The chain uses TRBV29-1 and TRBJ2-7, with D unclear. V lost 2 bases to trimming and J lost 5 bases, with 4 bases between them. There are 10 residues in the CDR3. CDR1 SQVTM and CDR2 ANQGSEA come from the germline V gene. CDR3 amino acids: CSVEQDEQYF. Partial CDR3 DNA: TGCAGCGTTGAACAGGACGAG.

Comments on this clone: The sequenced fragment ends 3 residues before the CDR3 boundary, so the rest is inferred from the germline J gene. V and J are TRBV20-1 and TRBJ2-5; no clear D gene. This CDR3 has 11 residues. V lost 4 bases to trimming and J lost 2 bases, with 5 bases between them. Germline CDR1 reads DFQATT; CDR2 reads SNEGSKA (reference sequence). The CDR3 here is CSATFQETQYF. Incomplete CDR3 DNA: TGCAGTGCTACCTTTCAAGAGACC.

Of note for this clone: The read halts 3 residues ahead of the CDR3 end, with the missing end drawn from the germline J gene. This rearrangement joins TRBV11-3 to TRBJ2-3; possible D gene TRBD1, 6 bases. V was clipped by 3 bases and J by 1 base, with 11 bases between them. The germline gives CDR1 SGHNT, CDR2 YENEEA. The CDR3 extends over 15 amino acids. This chain's CDR3 is CASSLGAGGTDTQYF. The CDR3 DNA, read in part, is TGTGCCAGCAGCTTGGGTGCAGGGGGCACAGATACG.

The covered CDR3 bases are TGTGCCAGCAGTGAAGGGGCTAGCGGACTGAACACCGGGGAG. Translated: CASSEGASGLNTGE. From start to end, the CDR3 is CASSEGASGLNTGELFF. V usage is TRBV6-1 and J usage is TRBJ2-2; 7 bases match TRBD2. Read data end 3 residues before the CDR3 end; the end is taken from the germline J gene. The germline gives CDR1 MNHNS, CDR2 SASEGT. The CDR3 length is 17 residues. V shed 1 base, J shed 1 base, and the junction held 6 bases outside the gene matches.

Notes on this clone: The read is 3 residues too short to cover the CDR3 end, so that end is filled in from the germline J gene. V is TRBV5-1 and J is TRBJ2-7, with 7 positions matching TRBD1. The V segment lost 0 bases and the J segment 0 bases; nucleotides outside the gene matches: 6. The V gene's germline CDR1 is SGHRS and CDR2 YFSETQ. The CDR3 is made up of 16 amino acids. The DNA read from the CDR3 is TGCGCCAGCAGCTTGGACCCGGGGACAGTCTCCTACGAG. It yields the protein CASSLDPGTVSYE. The CDR3 in its entirety is CASSLDPGTVSYEQYF.

Turning to this clone: The CDR3 end lies 3 residues beyond the end of the read and is filled in from the germline J gene. This chain joins TRBV2 and TRBJ2-1; D is perhaps TRBD2 (6 bases). The ends were cut back, 3 bases at V and 7 bases at J, with 19 bases in the middle. Germline CDR1 is SNHLY and CDR2 is FYNNEI. The CDR3 is made up of 16 amino acids. Partial CDR3 DNA: TGTGCCAGCAGTGACAGCGGCCCGACTAGTGGGAATGAG. It is translated as CASSDSGPTSGNE. The CDR3 in its entirety is CASSDSGPTSGNEQFF.